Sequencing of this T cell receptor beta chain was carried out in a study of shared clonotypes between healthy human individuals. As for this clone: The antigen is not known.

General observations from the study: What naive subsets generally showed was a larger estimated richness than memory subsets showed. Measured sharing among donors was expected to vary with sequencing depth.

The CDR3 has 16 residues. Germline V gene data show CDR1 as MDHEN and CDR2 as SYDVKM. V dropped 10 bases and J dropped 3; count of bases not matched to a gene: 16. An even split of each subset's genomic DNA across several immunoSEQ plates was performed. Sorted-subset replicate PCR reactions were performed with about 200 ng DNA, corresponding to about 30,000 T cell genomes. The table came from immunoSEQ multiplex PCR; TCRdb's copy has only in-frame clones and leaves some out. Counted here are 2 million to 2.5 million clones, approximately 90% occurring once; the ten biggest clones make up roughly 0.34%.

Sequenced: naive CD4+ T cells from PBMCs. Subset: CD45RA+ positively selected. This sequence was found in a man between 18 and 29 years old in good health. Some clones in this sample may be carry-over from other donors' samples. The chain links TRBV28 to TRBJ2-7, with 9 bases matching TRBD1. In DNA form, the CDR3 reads TGTGCCACCCCCCCGGGGGACCGGGACAGGGACTACGAGCAGTACTTC. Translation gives CATPPGDRDRDYEQYF.